This TCR beta chain was recovered during a study of cytomegalovirus exposure and HLA in healthy donors. Study context: Per a later analysis, the 666 first-cohort and more than 100 validation repertoires shared one platform.

TCRdb's copy holds only in-frame clones and misses some; the assay was immunoSEQ multiplex PCR. This table has around 130,000 clones, under 90% appearing once. Broader study findings: According to a later analysis, TCR clusters from the first cohort tended to co-occur in the 120 or so validation repertoires.

The germline gives CDR1 MDHEN, CDR2 SYDVKM. This CDR3 comprises 15 residues. V lost 4 bases to trimming and J lost 7 bases, with 17 bases between them. For this clone: No antigen is known for it.

From the roughly 120-subject validation cohort, which was separate from the roughly 700-subject first cohort, the donors were drawn. The sequence was obtained from a man aged 25-40 years in good health and CMV-seronegative. The rearrangement uses TRBV28 and TRBJ2-1, with D possibly matching TRBD1 (7 bases). The material sequenced was PBMCs. The CDR3 sequence: CASSSRGQAGNEQFF. Written as DNA, the CDR3 is TGTGCCAGCAGTTCGCGTGGACAGGCGGGGAATGAGCAGTTCTTC.